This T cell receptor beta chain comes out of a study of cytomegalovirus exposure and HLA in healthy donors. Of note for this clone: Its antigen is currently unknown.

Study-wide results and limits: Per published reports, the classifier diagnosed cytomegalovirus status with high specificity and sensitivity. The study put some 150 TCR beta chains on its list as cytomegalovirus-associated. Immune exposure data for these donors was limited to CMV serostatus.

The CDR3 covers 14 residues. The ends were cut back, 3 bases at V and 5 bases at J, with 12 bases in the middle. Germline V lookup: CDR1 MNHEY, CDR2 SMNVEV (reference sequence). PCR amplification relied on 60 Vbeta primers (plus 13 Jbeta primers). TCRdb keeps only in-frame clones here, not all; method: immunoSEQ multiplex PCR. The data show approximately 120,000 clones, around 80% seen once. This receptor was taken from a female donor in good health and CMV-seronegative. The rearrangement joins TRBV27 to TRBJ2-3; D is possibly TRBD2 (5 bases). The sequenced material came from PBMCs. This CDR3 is CASSFEGSQDTQYF. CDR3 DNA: TGTGCCAGCAGTTTCGAGGGATCGCAAGATACGCAGTATTTT.